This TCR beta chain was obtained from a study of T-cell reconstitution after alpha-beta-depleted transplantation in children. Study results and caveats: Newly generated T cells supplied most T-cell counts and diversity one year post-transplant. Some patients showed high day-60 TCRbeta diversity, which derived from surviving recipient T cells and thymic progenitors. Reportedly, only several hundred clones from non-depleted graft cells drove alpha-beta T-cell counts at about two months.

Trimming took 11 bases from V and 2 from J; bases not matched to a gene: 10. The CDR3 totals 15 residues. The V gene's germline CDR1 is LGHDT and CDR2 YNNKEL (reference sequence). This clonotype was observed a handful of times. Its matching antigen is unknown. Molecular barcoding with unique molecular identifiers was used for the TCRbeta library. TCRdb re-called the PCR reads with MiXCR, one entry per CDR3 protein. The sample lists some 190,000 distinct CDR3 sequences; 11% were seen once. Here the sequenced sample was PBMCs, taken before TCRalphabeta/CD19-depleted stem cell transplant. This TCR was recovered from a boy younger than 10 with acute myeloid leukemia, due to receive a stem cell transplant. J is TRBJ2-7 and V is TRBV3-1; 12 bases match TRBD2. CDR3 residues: CASCKGLAGAYEQYF. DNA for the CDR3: TGTGCCTCCTGCAAGGGACTAGCGGGCGCCTACGAGCAGTACTTC.